This is a list of T cell receptor beta chains from one sample in a study of T-cell memory formation after mild COVID-19. Each CDR3 protein gets one entry after TCRdb re-called the 5' RACE reads with MiXCR. This sample has about 410,000 distinct CDR3 sequences; roughly 17% occur once, and the top ten carry about 22%. Sequencing used PBMCs or a T cell subset sorted from them (not recorded which). The source is a man aged 18 to 30 who had mild COVID-19 (a few samples of this study predate the infection). Cell type and time point are not known. Both conserved end residues are part of each CDR3. Each record gives: clone size, V gene, J gene, D gene, CDR3 protein, CDR3 DNA. D genes are given only for firm matches. Clone sizes are given selectively: once, few, many, or a class where the clone is expanded.

clone size: few
V gene: TRBV7-9
J gene: TRBJ2-5
D gene: TRBD1
CDR3 protein: CASKGQLQETQYF
CDR3 DNA: TGTGCCAGCAAGGGACAGCTCCAAGAGACCCAGTACTTC

clone size: few
V gene: TRBV28
J gene: TRBJ1-5
D gene: NA
CDR3 protein: CASSIKGGYVPQHF
CDR3 DNA: TGTGCCAGCAGTATCAAAGGGGGTTATGTGCCCCAGCATTTT

clone size: NA
V gene: TRBV4-1
J gene: TRBJ1-5
D gene: NA
CDR3 protein: CASSTSDGSNQPQHF
CDR3 DNA: TGCGCCAGCAGCACCTCGGACGGGAGCAATCAGCCCCAGCATTTT

clone size: NA
V gene: TRBV29-1
J gene: TRBJ2-2
D gene: NA
CDR3 protein: CSVEEASEAGELFF
CDR3 DNA: TGCAGCGTTGAAGAGGCCAGTGAGGCCGGGGAGCTGTTTTTT

clone size: NA
V gene: TRBV20-1
J gene: TRBJ2-1
D gene: NA
CDR3 protein: CSARGGPYNEQFF
CDR3 DNA: TGCAGTGCTAGAGGGGGGCCGTACAATGAGCAGTTCTTC

clone size: NA
V gene: TRBV12-3/TRBV12-4
J gene: TRBJ1-2
D gene: NA
CDR3 protein: CASSDNYGYTF
CDR3 DNA: TGTGCCAGCAGCGACAACTATGGCTACACCTTC

clone size: few
V gene: TRBV7-3
J gene: TRBJ2-5
D gene: TRBD1
CDR3 protein: CASSAGGASETQYF
CDR3 DNA: TGTGCCAGCAGCGCAGGGGGCGCATCGGAGACCCAGTACTTC

clone size: NA
V gene: TRBV11-2
J gene: TRBJ2-3
D gene: NA
CDR3 protein: CASSPYYTSTDTQYF
CDR3 DNA: TGTGCCAGCAGCCCCTACTACACTAGCACAGATACGCAGTATTTT

clone size: NA
V gene: TRBV5-1
J gene: TRBJ2-1
D gene: NA
CDR3 protein: CASSLGGLGQFF
CDR3 DNA: TGCGCCAGCAGCTTGGGGGGCCTCGGACAGTTCTTC

clone size: NA
V gene: TRBV5-1
J gene: TRBJ2-3
D gene: NA
CDR3 protein: CASSLGLPRDTQYF
CDR3 DNA: TGCGCCAGCAGCTTGGGGCTACCACGGGATACGCAGTATTTT

clone size: NA
V gene: TRBV30
J gene: TRBJ2-7
D gene: NA
CDR3 protein: CAWSVLLSSYEQYF
CDR3 DNA: TGTGCCTGGAGTGTACTTCTGAGCTCCTACGAGCAGTACTTC

clone size: NA
V gene: TRBV10-3
J gene: TRBJ2-5
D gene: TRBD1
CDR3 protein: CAISVLGQGTGQETQYF
CDR3 DNA: TGTGCCATCAGTGTGTTGGGACAGGGGACAGGGCAAGAGACCCAGTACTTC

clone size: few
V gene: TRBV7-9
J gene: TRBJ1-1
D gene: TRBD1
CDR3 protein: CASSLGTGEGTEAFF
CDR3 DNA: TGTGCCAGCAGCTTAGGGACAGGGGAGGGCACTGAAGCTTTCTTT

clone size: NA
V gene: TRBV28
J gene: TRBJ1-5
D gene: TRBD1
CDR3 protein: CASSSGTGLRNQPQHF
CDR3 DNA: TGTGCCAGCAGTTCGGGGACAGGGTTGCGCAATCAGCCCCAGCATTTT

clone size: few
V gene: TRBV4-3
J gene: TRBJ2-2
D gene: TRBD2
CDR3 protein: CASSQGSGVVTGELFF
CDR3 DNA: TGCGCCAGCAGCCAAGGTAGCGGGGTTGTCACCGGGGAGCTGTTTTTT

clone size: few
V gene: TRBV7-9
J gene: TRBJ1-2
D gene: NA
CDR3 protein: CASSWTDRRRIQDYGYTF
CDR3 DNA: TGTGCCAGCAGCTGGACCGACAGGAGACGCATCCAGGACTATGGCTACACCTTC

clone size: NA
V gene: TRBV27
J gene: TRBJ1-4
D gene: NA
CDR3 protein: CASRSLLGVWGELFF
CDR3 DNA: TGTGCCAGCCGGAGTCTCCTGGGGGTTTGGGGAGAACTGTTTTTT

clone size: few
V gene: TRBV20-1
J gene: TRBJ2-3
D gene: NA
CDR3 protein: CSARPPSLDTQYF
CDR3 DNA: TGCAGTGCTCGGCCGCCCTCCCTAGATACGCAGTATTTT

clone size: few
V gene: TRBV20-1
J gene: TRBJ2-5
D gene: NA
CDR3 protein: CSARGRSTQYF
CDR3 DNA: TGCAGTGCTAGAGGGAGGTCGACCCAGTACTTC

clone size: NA
V gene: TRBV30
J gene: TRBJ2-2
D gene: NA
CDR3 protein: CAWSRGNGELFF
CDR3 DNA: TGTGCCTGGAGTCGGGGGAACGGGGAGCTGTTTTTT

clone size: NA
V gene: TRBV20-1
J gene: TRBJ2-5
D gene: NA
CDR3 protein: CSATPIQETQYF
CDR3 DNA: TGCAGTGCCACCCCGATTCAAGAGACCCAGTACTTC

clone size: NA
V gene: TRBV6-5
J gene: TRBJ2-2
D gene: NA
CDR3 protein: CASSYTRGGELFF
CDR3 DNA: TGTGCCAGCAGTTACACCCGCGGCGGGGAGCTGTTTTTT

clone size: NA
V gene: TRBV20-1
J gene: TRBJ1-1
D gene: TRBD1
CDR3 protein: CSAHQPGQRYTEAFF
CDR3 DNA: TGCAGTGCCCACCAACCGGGACAGCGGTACACTGAAGCTTTCTTT

clone size: few
V gene: TRBV5-1
J gene: TRBJ1-6
D gene: NA
CDR3 protein: CASSSSGQNNSPLHF
CDR3 DNA: TGCGCCAGCAGCTCGTCCGGACAGAATAATTCACCCCTCCACTTT

clone size: few
V gene: TRBV5-1
J gene: TRBJ1-1
D gene: NA
CDR3 protein: CASSYRTPNTEAFF
CDR3 DNA: TGCGCCAGCAGCTACAGGACACCGAACACTGAAGCTTTCTTT

clone size: few
V gene: TRBV6-9
J gene: TRBJ2-5
D gene: TRBD2
CDR3 protein: CASSPRTSGGEPQETQYF
CDR3 DNA: TGTGCCAGCAGCCCGCGGACTAGCGGGGGAGAGCCCCAAGAGACCCAGTACTTC

clone size: NA
V gene: TRBV5-1
J gene: TRBJ2-1
D gene: NA
CDR3 protein: CASSLTTSVDEQFF
CDR3 DNA: TGCGCCAGCAGCTTGACTACCTCTGTGGATGAGCAGTTCTTC

clone size: NA
V gene: TRBV6-4
J gene: TRBJ2-3
D gene: NA
CDR3 protein: CASSDARYPSGTQYF
CDR3 DNA: TGTGCCAGCAGTGACGCCAGGTATCCAAGTGGTACGCAGTATTTT

clone size: NA
V gene: TRBV5-1
J gene: TRBJ2-5
D gene: NA
CDR3 protein: CASQAQGRETQYF
CDR3 DNA: TGCGCCAGCCAAGCGCAGGGTCGGGAGACCCAGTACTTC

clone size: few
V gene: TRBV5-6
J gene: TRBJ2-7
D gene: NA
CDR3 protein: CASSQTAGYSYEQYF
CDR3 DNA: TGTGCCAGCAGCCAGACAGCCGGATACTCCTACGAGCAGTACTTC

clone size: NA
V gene: TRBV10-2
J gene: TRBJ1-1
D gene: TRBD1
CDR3 protein: CASRTGGSDTEAFF
CDR3 DNA: TGCGCCAGCAGGACAGGGGGATCGGACACTGAAGCTTTCTTT

clone size: NA
V gene: TRBV20-1
J gene: TRBJ1-3
D gene: NA
CDR3 protein: CSALVDSGNTIYF
CDR3 DNA: TGCAGTGCTTTAGTAGACTCTGGAAACACCATATATTTT

clone size: few
V gene: TRBV10-3
J gene: TRBJ1-2
D gene: NA
CDR3 protein: CAMREEGPSFYGYTF
CDR3 DNA: TGTGCCATGAGAGAGGAGGGCCCCTCTTTCTATGGCTACACCTTC

clone size: few
V gene: TRBV20-1
J gene: TRBJ1-5
D gene: TRBD1
CDR3 protein: CSARSSDRGLGQPQHF
CDR3 DNA: TGCAGTGCTAGATCCTCCGACAGGGGCTTGGGTCAGCCCCAGCATTTT

clone size: NA
V gene: TRBV6-5
J gene: TRBJ2-2
D gene: NA
CDR3 protein: CASSYSFGGTGELFF
CDR3 DNA: TGTGCCAGCAGTTACTCGTTCGGCGGCACCGGGGAGCTGTTTTTT

clone size: NA
V gene: TRBV12-3/TRBV12-4
J gene: TRBJ1-5
D gene: NA
CDR3 protein: CASSFLVNPDHSNQPQHF
CDR3 DNA: TGTGCCAGCAGTTTTCTCGTCAACCCAGATCATAGCAATCAGCCCCAGCATTTT

clone size: NA
V gene: TRBV12-3/TRBV12-4
J gene: TRBJ1-6
D gene: TRBD1
CDR3 protein: CASRPGQSGSPLHF
CDR3 DNA: TGTGCCAGCAGACCGGGACAGTCGGGTTCACCCCTCCACTTT

clone size: NA
V gene: TRBV6-6
J gene: TRBJ1-2
D gene: TRBD1
CDR3 protein: CASRRQGGAYGYTF
CDR3 DNA: TGTGCCAGCAGGCGACAGGGGGGAGCTTATGGCTACACCTTC

clone size: many
V gene: TRBV5-1
J gene: TRBJ2-1
D gene: NA
CDR3 protein: CASSPSRGRSPNEQFF
CDR3 DNA: TGCGCCAGCAGCCCAAGTCGGGGAAGGTCCCCCAATGAGCAGTTCTTC

clone size: NA
V gene: TRBV18
J gene: TRBJ2-5
D gene: NA
CDR3 protein: CASSPLAEETQYF
CDR3 DNA: TGTGCCAGCTCACCCCTAGCCGAAGAGACCCAGTACTTC